This TCR beta chain was sequenced for a study of response to subunit inactivated influenza vaccine. General study findings and limits: Every seasonal influenza vaccination brings in few new T cells, the authors suggested.

TCRdb independently ran MiXCR on the RT-PCR reads; one entry per CDR3 protein. The sample contains 700,000 to 800,000 distinct CDR3 sequences, less than 20% of which appear only once. This clonotype has only a few counts. Its antigen remains unidentified. This CDR3 region has 15 residues. With 5 bases clipped from V and 5 bases from J, the junction kept 4 bases outside the gene matches. Germline loops: CDR1 SGHAT, CDR2 FQNNGV. V usage is TRBV11-2 and J usage is TRBJ2-2, with 11 bases identical to TRBD1. This specimen was PBMCs from blood, taken more than 4 days after vaccination. The receptor comes from a man between 45 and 60 years old who received an inactivated influenza vaccine. The CDR3 coding sequence is TGTGCCAGCAGCCCCGGGACAGGGGGGACCGGGGAGCTGTTTTTT. Its protein is CASSPGTGGTGELFF.